The following is a T cell receptor beta chain sequence with its context. Recovery meant two consecutive negative NP/OP PCR tests, professional clearance, or resolved symptoms. This sample is drawn from a study of blood T cell repertoires in COVID-19. Study at large: PBMCs, B-cell-depleted T cells, or T cells were the source of the cDNA or gDNA that made up the material.

Germline assignment: CDR1 MNHEY and CDR2 SVGAGI. This CDR3 comprises 13 residues. Trimming cost V 8 bases and J 1 base; bases outside gene matches: 4. The protocol was immunoSEQ multiplex PCR, while the TCRdb copy is restricted to in-frame clones and leaves out a portion. The sample includes about 220,000 clones, around 83% seen only once; the top ten take approximately 6.5%. The V gene is TRBV6-5, the J gene TRBJ1-1; 7 bases line up with TRBD1. This TCR came from a woman between 35 and 50 years old who had recovered from COVID-19. Material for sequencing was PBMCs or T cells enriched from blood (not recorded which). CDR3 region: CASLRQGNTEAFF. In nucleotides, the CDR3 is TGTGCCAGCTTGAGACAGGGGAACACTGAAGCTTTCTTT.